One T cell receptor (beta chain) is described in this entry. Its target is not known. Germline V gene sequence: CDR1 ENHRY, CDR2 SYGVKD. There are 12 residues in the CDR3. Trimming removed 4 bases from V and 6 bases from J; junction bases left unmatched: 2. The time point is: week 11, during vaccination. Vaccination used 300 ug of mutant IDH1 20-mer peptide per dose, with topical imiquimod. The data are from a study of a mutant IDH1 vaccine in newly diagnosed glioma. Repertoires were generated with immunoSEQ multiplex PCR, while TCRdb's copy carries only in-frame clones and drops some. Here the sample spans some 54,000 clones, about 91% being singletons.

The chain couples TRBV10-3 to TRBJ1-2; the match to TRBD1 covers 7 bases. Material: PBMCs, obtained from a glioma patient whose treatment included an IDH1 peptide vaccine. This receptor was obtained from a man aged 50-60 years with glioma. Here the CDR3 DNA reads TGTGCCATCAGTGCAGGGGGGAATGGCTACACCTTC. It specifies CAISAGGNGYTF.